Below, 12 T cell receptor beta chains from the same sample are listed, as sequenced in a study of shared T cell receptors in the human thymus. Only in-frame clones appear in the TCRdb table, and some are missing; sequencing was by immunoSEQ multiplex PCR. Of about 380,000 clones detected, around 93% appear once; the ten largest clones hold approximately 0.02%. Sequenced: thymocytes. These receptors came from a human donor.

The chain has TRBV28 and TRBJ2-6; unclear D gene. CDR3 length: 16 residues. V dropped 6 bases and J dropped 0 bases, with 12 bases sitting between them. Germline CDR1 reads MDHEN; CDR2 reads SYDVKM. CDR3 amino acids: CASRRRVGSGANVLTF. CDR3 DNA: TGTGCCAGCAGACGTCGGGTGGGCTCTGGGGCCAACGTCCTGACTTTC.

J is TRBJ1-3 and V is TRBV30, with D unclear. V was clipped by 0 bases and J by 4 bases, with 16 bases between them. Looked up from germline, CDR1 is GTSNPN and CDR2 is SVGIG (reference sequence). CDR3 length: 16 amino acids. In nucleotides, the CDR3 is TGTGCCTGGAGTGTACCGGAAGGGTGTAGGGGAAACACCATATATTTT. It translates to CAWSVPEGCRGNTIYF.

J is TRBJ2-7 and V is TRBV5-1, with D perhaps TRBD1 (6 bases). Trimming removed 4 bases from V and 7 bases from J, with 24 bases in between. Germline loops: CDR1 SGHRS, CDR2 YFSETQ. The CDR3 consists of 16 residues. The CDR3: CASSLATGRRAREQYF. DNA for the CDR3: TGCGCCAGCAGCCTTGCGACAGGTCGCCGAGCTAGGGAGCAGTACTTC.

V and J are TRBV7-8 and TRBJ2-1, with a tentative D call TRBD1 (7 bases). Germline CDR1 and CDR2: SGHVS and FQNEAQ. V was pared by 4 bases and J by 9 bases, with 25 bases between. This CDR3 is built from 17 residues. CDR3 sequence: CASSSGTLQGGTSEQFF. DNA of the CDR3: TGTGCCAGCAGCTCCGGGACACTTCAGGGGGGAACATCTGAGCAGTTCTTC.

The chain combines TRBV10-3 with TRBJ2-1, with 8 bases aligning to TRBD2. Germline CDR1 and CDR2: ENHRY and SYGVKD. The CDR3 runs to 18 residues. J lost 9 bases, V lost 6 bases, and 22 bases had no gene match. Here the CDR3 DNA reads TGTGCCATCAGGGGTCCGGGACGGAGAGCGGGAGAAAACTGTGAGCAGTTCTTC. Protein: CAIRGPGRRAGENCEQFF.

V usage is TRBV27 and J usage is TRBJ2-7; unclear D gene. The CDR3 has 13 amino acids. Germline assignment: CDR1 MNHEY and CDR2 SMNVEV (reference sequence). V was cut by 4 bases and J by 2 bases, with 9 bases left in between. The CDR3 DNA reads TGTGCCAGCAGTTACGGCACTACCTACGAGCAGTACTTC. This sequence encodes CASSYGTTYEQYF.

The chain carries TRBV21-1 and TRBJ2-1; TRBD2, the table's D call, was not compared with the DNA. TRBV21-1 counts as a pseudogene. The CDR3 covers 10 residues. CDR3 bases: TGTGCCAGCAGCTCCCTCCCGCAGTTCTTC. Its protein is CASSSLPQFF.

The sample holds one count of this clone. The chain is built from TRBV27 and TRBJ1-2, with D perhaps matching TRBD1 (6 bases). CDR1 is MNHEY and CDR2 is SMNVEV in the germline V gene (reference sequence). Trimming removed 6 bases at V and 2 bases at J, with 19 bases between. The CDR3 is 16 residues long. CDR3 nucleotides: TGTGCCAGCAGACCTGGACAGAATAATTTCAACTATGGCTACACCTTC. This sequence encodes CASRPGQNNFNYGYTF.

The chain is built from TRBV11-2 and TRBJ2-5; the match to TRBD1 covers 9 bases. The CDR3 loop spans 17 amino acids. CDR1 is SGHAT, CDR2 FQNNGV, per germline. The ends lost 1 base at V and 5 bases at J; junction bases unmatched: 11. The CDR3 protein is CASSLARGQGPGETQYF. In DNA form, the CDR3 reads TGTGCCAGCAGCTTAGCTCGTGGACAGGGGCCCGGGGAGACCCAGTACTTC.

CDR3 residues: CASSPEAYSNKETQYF. As DNA, the CDR3 is TGTGCCAGCTCACCAGAAGCTTACTCTAATAAAGAGACCCAGTACTTC. The genes are TRBV18 and TRBJ2-5, with D unresolved. V lost 2 bases, J lost 3 bases, and 16 bases lay in between. The CDR3 contains 16 residues. Germline V CDR1 and CDR2: KGHSH, LQKENI.

The chain links TRBV28 to TRBJ2-7, with D tentatively TRBD1 or TRBD2 (6 bases each). V was clipped by 2 bases and J by 12 bases, with 20 bases between them. The CDR3 is 14 residues long. CDR1 MDHEN and CDR2 SYDVKM come from the germline V gene. The CDR3 region is CASSLRGETGWAYF. The CDR3 bases are TGTGCCAGCAGTTTAAGGGGGGAAACGGGGTGGGCGTACTTC.

The chain has TRBV6-1 and TRBJ2-1; D is uncertain. The CDR3 totals 12 residues. Per the germline V gene, CDR1 is MNHNS and CDR2 is SASEGT. V was cut by 4 bases and J by 8 bases, with 9 bases left in between. In nucleotides, the CDR3 is TGTGCCAGCAGTGGACGATGGCATGAGCAGTTCTTC. The encoded protein is CASSGRWHEQFF.